This T cell receptor beta chain was found in a study of blood T cell repertoires in COVID-19. On the study more broadly: Acute and convalescent COVID-19 specimens originated in the United States, Italy and Spain. In each case, the material was cDNA or gDNA derived from T cells, B-cell-depleted T cells, or PBMCs.

Sequencing used immunoSEQ multiplex PCR; TCRdb keeps in-frame clones, though not all of them. In the table there are some 280,000 clones, around 91% of which are singletons. Germline CDR1 GTSNPN, CDR2 SVGIG (reference sequence). CDR3 length: 15 amino acids. The J segment lost 2 bases and the V segment lost 0 bases, leaving 1 base of the junction unmatched. This clone is a singleton in its sample. The clonotype comes from a woman between 55 and 75 years old with acute or convalescent COVID-19. Source material: peripheral blood. V and J are TRBV30 and TRBJ2-3, with 11 positions matching TRBD2. The chain's CDR3 is CAWSVLAGDTDTQYF. In nucleotides, the CDR3 is TGTGCCTGGAGTGTACTAGCGGGAGACACAGATACGCAGTATTTT.